The 11 T cell receptor beta chains below were found in one sample sequenced in a study of low-dose radiotherapy and immunotherapy resistance in tumors. Time point noted: after trial treatment. Sample treatment: LDRT plus nivolumab, ipilimumab, low-dose cyclophosphamide and aspirin (RACIN trial). TRAV- and TRBV-specific primers primed first-strand cDNA, covering alpha and beta chains. Amplification, which lasted around 22 PCR cycles, used a constant-region primer and V-primer adapter to amplify TCRs. One entry per CDR3 protein results from TCRdb running MiXCR on the reads. The sample comprises tens of thousands of distinct CDR3 sequences, around a fifth of which are singletons, and around 13% rests with the top ten. Sample: PBMCs, taken after low-dose radiotherapy plus immunotherapy. These receptors all stem from a female donor with ovarian cancer.

This clonotype was detected ten times or more. The rearrangement joins TRBV7-2 to TRBJ1-1; maybe TRBD1 (5 bases). The CDR3 contains 13 residues. The V gene lost 8 bases and the J gene lost 1 base, with 11 bases spanning the gap. The germline gives CDR1 SGHTA, CDR2 FQGNSA. CDR3 nucleotide sequence: TGTGCCAGCTGCAAAGGGGCGAACACTGAAGCTTTCTTT. The encoded protein is CASCKGANTEAFF.

This clonotype was detected many times. This chain joins TRBV4-1 and TRBJ2-1; D might be TRBD2 (5 bases). This CDR3 comprises 15 residues. In germline, CDR1 is MGHRA, CDR2 YSYEKL. V was clipped by 0 bases and J by 9 bases, with 15 bases between them. For the CDR3, the DNA is TGCGCCAGCAGCCAAGAAAGAGAAACGGGATCTGAGCAGTTCTTC. Translation: CASSQERETGSEQFF.

The genes are TRBV7-2 and TRBJ2-5, with D possibly being TRBD2 (5 bases). The CDR3 has 15 residues. The V and J ends lost 0 bases and 1 base respectively, with 9 bases between them. Germline lookup yields CDR1 SGHTA and CDR2 FQGNSA. The CDR3 DNA sequence: TGTGCCAGCAGCTTAGCCGGGGATGCCCAAGAGACCCAGTACTTC. Translating it yields CASSLAGDAQETQYF.

This clonotype has only a few counts. This chain links TRBV6-6 with TRBJ2-5, with D perhaps being TRBD1 or TRBD2 (5 bases each). CDR1 and CDR2 from the germline V gene are MNHNY and SVGAGI (reference sequence). Deletions cut 6 bases from V and 1 base from J, with 15 bases between. The length of the CDR3 is 15 residues. The CDR3 DNA reads as TGTGCCAGCAGCACACCAGGGACGTTCCAAGAGACCCAGTACTTC. Encoded protein: CASSTPGTFQETQYF.

This clonotype was observed many times. The junction and the germline gene differ at one end; a read error may be behind it. The chain uses TRBV12-3 or TRBV12-4 and TRBJ2-3, with 11 bases lining up with TRBD1. This CDR3 has 15 amino acids. The CDR3 region is CASSPRTGGTDTQYF. CDR3 bases: TGTGCCAGCAGTCCTAGGACAGGGGGCACGGATACGCAGTATTTT.

This clonotype showed up many times. The chain joins TRBV5-5 to TRBJ1-2, with 7 positions matching TRBD1. Per the germline V gene, CDR1 is SGHKS and CDR2 is YYEKEE (reference sequence). J lost 7 bases, V lost 4 bases, and 7 bases had no gene match. This CDR3 has 13 residues. DNA for the CDR3: TGTGCCAGCAGCCTGACAGGGATAAGTGGCTACACCTTC. Its translation is CASSLTGISGYTF.

This clonotype has at least ten counts. V gene TRBV4-1 combines with J gene TRBJ2-1; D might be TRBD1 (6 bases). This CDR3 contains 16 residues. The germline V gene has CDR1 MGHRA and CDR2 YSYEKL. V lost 0 bases, J lost 6 bases, and 15 bases lay in between. Here the CDR3 reads CASSQDRGMGPNEQFF. As DNA, the CDR3 is TGCGCCAGCAGCCAAGACAGGGGTATGGGTCCCAATGAGCAGTTCTTC.

The CDR3 is CASSLGRAGELFF. The CDR3 coding sequence is TGTGCCAGCAGTTTGGGTAGGGCCGGGGAGCTGTTTTTT. The chain employs TRBV28 and TRBJ2-2; D unresolved. The V end lost 3 bases, the J end lost 6 bases, and 8 bases lay between the germline ends. Germline-derived CDR1 and CDR2 are MDHEN and SYDVKM. The CDR3 is 13 amino acids. Combining the CDR3 with reference TRBV28 and TRBJ2-2 gives the whole variable domain DVKVTQSSRYLVKRTGEKVFLECVQDMDHENMFWYRQDPGLGLRLIYFSYDVKMKEKGDIPEGYSVSREKKERFSLILESASTNQTSMYLCASSLGRAGELFFGEGSRLTVL.

This clonotype occurred many times. The genes are TRBV7-2 and TRBJ2-1; no clear D gene. Trimming removed 0 bases at V and 4 bases at J, with 10 bases between. The CDR3 loop spans 15 amino acids. The germline V gene encodes CDR1 SGHTA and CDR2 FQGNSA. The CDR3 nucleotides read TGTGCCAGCAGCTTAGCGCACGGATCGTACAATGAGCAGTTCTTC. Residues: CASSLAHGSYNEQFF.

This clonotype was seen repeatedly, ten times or more. The V and J genes are TRBV27 and TRBJ2-7, with TRBD1 identical over 8 bases. The length of the CDR3 is 14 residues. Looked up from germline, CDR1 is MNHEY and CDR2 is SMNVEV (reference sequence). V shed 5 bases and J 3 bases; nucleotides not matched to a gene: 6. The CDR3 DNA sequence: TGTGCCAGCAGTCCCGACAGGGGCCACTACGAGCAGTACTTC. It yields the protein CASSPDRGHYEQYF.

This clonotype was seen many times. The V and J genes are TRBV20-1 and TRBJ1-2; 9 nucleotides match TRBD1. Germline V gene sequence: CDR1 DFQATT, CDR2 SNEGSKA (reference sequence). Trimming took 6 bases from V and 4 from J; bases not matched to a gene: 9. The CDR3 runs to 14 residues. The CDR3 loop reads CSALQGAGSYGYTF. The CDR3 DNA reads TGCAGTGCCCTACAGGGGGCCGGGTCCTATGGCTACACCTTC.